The clone carrying this TCR beta chain was counted a few times. The antigen remains undetermined. The data were taken from a study of T-cell reconstitution after alpha-beta-depleted transplantation in children. Findings and limits, study-wide: Expanded graft clones, several hundred of them, were reportedly the source of alpha-beta T cells about two months after transplant. Surviving recipient T cells and thymic progenitors underlay high day-60 TCRbeta diversity in some patients. Newly produced T cells mostly accounted for T-cell counts and diversity one year post-transplant.

Looked up from germline, CDR1 is DFQATT and CDR2 is SNEGSKA (reference sequence). Trimming pared 6 bases from V and 1 base from J, leaving 16 bases between. The CDR3 loop spans 15 amino acids. Preparation of the TCRbeta library used unique molecular identifiers. MiXCR was run by TCRdb on the PCR reads, yielding one entry per CDR3 protein. The sample lists about 440,000 distinct CDR3 sequences, around two fifths occurring once. The sequence was collected from a girl aged 2 to 10 with aplastic anemia, due to receive a stem cell transplant. The sequencing here drew on PBMCs, taken before TCRalphabeta/CD19-depleted stem cell transplant. V gene TRBV20-1 combines with J gene TRBJ2-4, with D maybe TRBD1 (5 bases). The CDR3 coding sequence is TGCAGTGCCGTGGGGCCGCCACATGCCAAAAACATTCAGTACTTC. Translated, it gives CSAVGPPHAKNIQYF.